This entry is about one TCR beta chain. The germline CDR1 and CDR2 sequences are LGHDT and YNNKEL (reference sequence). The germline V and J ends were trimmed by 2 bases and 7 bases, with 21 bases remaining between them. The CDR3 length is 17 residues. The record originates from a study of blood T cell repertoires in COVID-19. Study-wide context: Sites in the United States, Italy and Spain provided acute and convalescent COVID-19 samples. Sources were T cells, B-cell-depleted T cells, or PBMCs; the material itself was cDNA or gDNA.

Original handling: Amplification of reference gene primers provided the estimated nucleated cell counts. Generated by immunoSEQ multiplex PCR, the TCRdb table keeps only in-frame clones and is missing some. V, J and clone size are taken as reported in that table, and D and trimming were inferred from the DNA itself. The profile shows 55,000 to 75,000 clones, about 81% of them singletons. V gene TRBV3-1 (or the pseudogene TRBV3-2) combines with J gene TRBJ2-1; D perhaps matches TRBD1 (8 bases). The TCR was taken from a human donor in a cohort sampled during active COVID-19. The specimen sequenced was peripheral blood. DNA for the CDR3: TGTGCCAGCAGCCAACCGGGACAGGCGGGGGTTTGGAATGAGCAGTTCTTC. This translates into CASSQPGQAGVWNEQFF.